This T cell receptor beta chain is from a study of T cell changes during pregnancy in multiple sclerosis. Profiled with immunoSEQ multiplex PCR; TCRdb holds only in-frame clones, not every one. The data hold 100,000 to 110,000 clones, with around 92% observed a single time. The CDR3 length is 19 residues. V was trimmed by 2 bases and J by 0 bases, leaving 20 bases between them. The receptor's source is a female donor with multiple sclerosis, enrolled in a pregnancy study. This material consisted of peripheral blood, taken after pregnancy. V is TRBV5-7 and J is TRBJ2-2; tentatively, D is TRBD2 (5 bases). TRBV5-7 is assigned to the ORF class and has an uncertain function. CDR3 nucleotide sequence: TGTGCCAGCAGCTTCCCCGATCCGGGGTCGGCAGCGAACACCGGGGAGCTGTTTTTT. Translated, it gives CASSFPDPGSAANTGELFF.